The sequence of this TCR beta chain was determined in a study of tumor-infiltrating lymphocytes in primary liver carcinoma. The CDR3 is 16 residues long, ends included. From germline, CDR1 is SEHNR and CDR2 FQNEAQ (reference sequence). The tissue used was unsorted bulk material of about 19-30 mg. RNA and DNA were co-extracted from it with the AllPrep DNA/RNA mini kit. On this clonotype itself: The final CDR3 position lacks the conserved phenylalanine or tryptophan, pointing to a likely read error. The limits of the CDR3 on the DNA are not certain, so only TCRdb's listed CDR3 is given.

The authors made TCR beta cDNA from 500 ng total RNA with a constant-region primer. Slightly modified ARM-PCR with three nested multiplex PCR rounds yielded TCR beta libraries. PCR rounds one and two used TRBV1-TRBV30 forward primers with a C-beta reverse primer for 9 to 10 cycles each. TCRdb passed the multiplex PCR reads through MiXCR, listing each CDR3 protein once. The sample records 95,000 to 100,000 distinct CDR3 sequences, around 71% being singletons. This TCR derives from a woman aged 60-75 years with primary liver carcinoma and hepatitis B virus infection. The sequencing sample was made of liver tumor tissue from sampling region 2. Described subset: tumor region T2, inferior pole. The rearrangement uses TRBV7-9 and TRBJ1-5; the D call in the table, TRBD1, was not verified against the DNA. The CDR3 sequence: CASSERDRGSDQPQLL.